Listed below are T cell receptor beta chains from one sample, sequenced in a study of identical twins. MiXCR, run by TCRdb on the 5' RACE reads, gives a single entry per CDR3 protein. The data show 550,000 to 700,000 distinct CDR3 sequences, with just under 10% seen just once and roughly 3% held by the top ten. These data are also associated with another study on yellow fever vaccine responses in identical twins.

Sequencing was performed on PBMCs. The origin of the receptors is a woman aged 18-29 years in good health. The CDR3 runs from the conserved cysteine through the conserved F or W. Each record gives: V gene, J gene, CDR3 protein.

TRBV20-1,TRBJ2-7,CSARDGQGGYEQYF
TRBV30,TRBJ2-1,CAWDSLAETYNEQFF
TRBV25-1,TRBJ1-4,CASGTHGGREKLFF
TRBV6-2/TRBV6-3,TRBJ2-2,CASSYLPSWGELFF
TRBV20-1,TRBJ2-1,CSPSAGYYNEQFF
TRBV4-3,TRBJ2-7,CASSQDLRGGSGVYEQYF
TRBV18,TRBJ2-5,CASSYRGYQETQYF
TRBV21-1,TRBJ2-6,CASSKDAGTTPGANVLTF
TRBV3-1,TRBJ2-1,CASSQVVLVNNEQFF
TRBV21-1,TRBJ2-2,CASSHRDRGRSTGELFF
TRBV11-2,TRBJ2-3,CASSLTGTGVPDTQYF
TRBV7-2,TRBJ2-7,CASSDNYEQYF
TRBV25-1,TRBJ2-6,CASMAGANVLTF
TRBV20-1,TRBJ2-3,CSASLGGNTQYF
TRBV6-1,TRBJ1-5,CASRPGGTVQPQHF
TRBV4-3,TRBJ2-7,CASSPEAGGPSYEQYF
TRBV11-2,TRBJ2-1,CASRSGRAGEQFF
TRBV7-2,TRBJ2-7,CASSPGTSGSNEQYF
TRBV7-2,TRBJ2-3,CASSFRTSGADTQYF
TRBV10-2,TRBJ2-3,CASTAQLGPHTDTQYF
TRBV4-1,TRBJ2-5,CASSQGTSVETQYF
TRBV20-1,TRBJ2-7,CSAPRRGRVGEQYF
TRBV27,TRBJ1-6,CASGLQGALSPLHF
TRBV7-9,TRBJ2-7,CASSLVGSRTSYEQYF
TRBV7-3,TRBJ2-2,CASSRPTSGGIIGGELFF